Shown below are 10 T cell receptor beta chains from a single sample sequenced in a study of cytomegalovirus exposure and HLA in healthy donors. Primers: 60 Vbeta forward and 13 Jbeta reverse. Some clones are missing from TCRdb's copy, which holds only in-frame ones; the method was immunoSEQ multiplex PCR. Found here are 72,000 or so clones, around 82% of them singletons; the top ten hold 7.8%. The sequenced material came from PBMCs. All receptors come from a man between 18 and 29 years old in good health and CMV-seropositive.

The rearrangement links TRBV5-1 to TRBJ1-1; maybe TRBD1 (6 bases). The CDR3 spans 14 residues. V dropped 4 bases and J dropped 1 base, with 11 bases sitting between them. Germline CDR1 and CDR2: SGHRS and YFSETQ. The CDR3 sequence: CASSNGQPNTEAFF. The CDR3, as DNA: TGCGCCAGCAGCAACGGACAGCCGAACACTGAAGCTTTCTTT.

This clone was observed a few times. This chain connects TRBV7-9 to TRBJ1-2, with 10 bases lining up with TRBD1. V was clipped by 5 bases and J by 6 bases; unmatched bases: 15. Germline CDR1 is SEHNR and CDR2 is FQNEAQ (reference sequence). The CDR3 loop spans 17 amino acids. As DNA, the CDR3 is TGTGCCAGCAGCCAAGCCGTTGCGGGACAGGGGATCCATGGCTACACCTTC. Residues: CASSQAVAGQGIHGYTF.

This clone has more than one count but fewer than ten. The chain combines TRBV11-3 with TRBJ2-1; perhaps TRBD1 as D (6 bases). Trimming pared 4 bases from V and 8 bases from J, leaving 15 bases between. Germline V gene lookup returns CDR1 SGHNT and CDR2 YENEEA. The CDR3 spans 14 residues. This CDR3 is CASSSTGPLDEQFF. The CDR3 DNA follows: TGTGCCAGCAGCTCGACAGGCCCTCTGGATGAGCAGTTCTTC.

The rearrangement joins TRBV5-1 to TRBJ1-2; no clear D gene. CDR3 length: 13 amino acids. From germline, CDR1 is SGHRS and CDR2 YFSETQ. The V and J ends lost 0 bases and 7 bases respectively, with 10 bases between them. The CDR3 sequence is CASSLDPTGGYTF. The CDR3 DNA follows: TGCGCCAGCAGCTTGGACCCGACGGGTGGCTACACCTTC.

The rearrangement uses TRBV28 and TRBJ1-2; the match to TRBD1 covers 9 bases. V lost 5 bases, J lost 3 bases, and 7 bases stayed unmatched. Germline loops: CDR1 MDHEN, CDR2 SYDVKM. CDR3 length: 15 amino acids. Here the CDR3 reads CASSTEGQGDYGYTF. The CDR3, as DNA: TGTGCCAGCAGTACAGAGGGACAGGGAGACTATGGCTACACCTTC.

V usage is TRBV6-5 and J usage is TRBJ1-4, with D unclear. The V gene's germline CDR1 is MNHEY and CDR2 SVGAGI. CDR3 size: 13 residues. V was shortened by 4 bases and J by 8 bases, with 11 bases between the two germline ends. For the CDR3, the DNA is TGTGCCAGCAGTTCCGGGAGGAAGGAAAAACTGTTTTTT. Residues: CASSSGRKEKLFF.

This sequence joins TRBV6-5 and TRBJ2-5; no clear D. The CDR3 contains 13 residues. Looked up from germline, CDR1 is MNHEY and CDR2 is SVGAGI. Trimming removed 0 bases from V and 5 bases from J, with 7 bases in between. The CDR3 DNA reads TGTGCCAGCAGTTACTCGTCCGGGGAGACCCAGTACTTC. Its protein product is CASSYSSGETQYF.

V and J are TRBV5-4 and TRBJ2-4; D gene ambiguous. The CDR3 has 13 amino acids. Germline CDR1 and CDR2: SGHNT and YYREEE (reference sequence). Trimming removed 1 base at V and 6 bases at J, with 8 bases between. The CDR3 protein is CASSLPPVNIQYF. The CDR3 DNA reads TGTGCCAGCAGCTTGCCCCCAGTAAACATTCAGTACTTC. The entire variable domain, with the rest obtained from reference TRBV5-4 and TRBJ2-4, is as follows: ETGVTQSPTHLIKTRGQQVTLRCSSQSGHNTVSWYQQALGQGPQFIFQYYREEENGRGNFPPRFSGLQFPNYSSELNVNALELDDSALYLCASSLPPVNIQYFGAGTRLSVL.

This clone has just one count. The rearrangement uses TRBV10-1 and TRBJ1-3, with D unresolved. CDR3 length: 14 amino acids. V lost 6 bases and J 4 bases, leaving 13 bases between the germline ends. Per the germline V gene, CDR1 is WNHNN and CDR2 is SYGVQD (reference sequence). The CDR3 DNA sequence: TGCGCCAGCAGAACTCGGGGTACCGGAAACACCATATATTTT. Translating gives CASRTRGTGNTIYF.

This chain joins TRBV7-9 and TRBJ1-1, with D perhaps matching TRBD1 (5 bases). The V gene lost 7 bases and the J gene lost 11 bases, with 23 bases spanning the gap. CDR1 and CDR2 from the germline V gene are SEHNR and FQNEAQ (reference sequence). The CDR3 loop spans 14 amino acids. The CDR3 loop is CASTETGDPGGAFF. Written as DNA, the CDR3 is TGTGCCAGCACGGAAACGGGGGACCCCGGGGGTGCTTTCTTT.